These 3 T cell receptor beta chains came from one sample sequenced in a study of neurological immune-mediated disorders. TCRdb fed the 5' RACE reads into MiXCR, producing one record per CDR3 protein. The sample shows under 85,000 distinct CDR3 sequences, 5.2% of them seen only once. Sequenced input: PBMCs. Receptor source: a human donor with multiple sclerosis. The donor label of this sample is uncertain.

This clonotype was found many times. This chain uses TRBV7-3 with TRBJ2-3, with TRBD2 matching over 10 bases. The CDR3 is 13 amino acids. Germline V gives CDR1 SGHTA, CDR2 FQGTGA. Germline trimming cut 3 bases from V and 9 bases from J; bases unmatched to any gene: 3. CDR3: CASSLGSGGTQYF. CDR3 DNA sequence: TGTGCCAGCAGCTTGGGTAGCGGGGGGACGCAGTATTTT.

This clonotype occurred a few times. The CDR3 loop is CSARARGTRSEKLFF. As DNA, the CDR3 is TGCAGTGCTAGAGCTAGGGGGACAAGGAGTGAAAAACTGTTTTTT. The rearrangement joins TRBV20-1 to TRBJ1-4; TRBD1 is a possible D gene (6 bases). The CDR3 has 15 amino acids. Germline loops: CDR1 DFQATT, CDR2 SNEGSKA (reference sequence). Trimming left V 1 base short and J 7 bases short, with 16 bases between.

This clonotype appeared many times. This sequence joins TRBV5-1 and TRBJ1-2, with 9 bases matching TRBD1. From germline, CDR1 is SGHRS and CDR2 YFSETQ. The V segment lost 1 base and the J segment 5 bases; nucleotides outside the gene matches: 6. CDR3 size: 15 residues. The CDR3 nucleotides read TGCGCCAGCAGCTTGAGGTCCGGGACAGGGTATGGCTACACCTTC. This codes for CASSLRSGTGYGYTF. Drawing the rest from reference TRBV5-1 and TRBJ1-2, the complete variable domain is KAGVTQTPRYLIKTRGQQVTLSCSPISGHRSVSWYQQTPGQGLQFLFEYFSETQRNKGNFPGRFSGRQFSNSRSEMNVSTLELGDSALYLCASSLRSGTGYGYTFGSGTRLTVV.